These 30 T cell receptor beta chains were all obtained from the same sample, sequenced in a study of response to subunit inactivated influenza vaccine. TCRdb used MiXCR to reprocess the RT-PCR reads, holding one entry per CDR3 protein. The sample contains 500,000 to 600,000 distinct CDR3 sequences, 16% of which appear only once. Material: CD4+ T cells sorted from PBMCs, obtained less than 30 months after vaccination. Receptor source: a man aged 45 to 75 who received an inactivated influenza vaccine.

This clonotype was picked up a small number of times. This chain connects TRBV3-1 to TRBJ2-3, with 8 bases lining up with TRBD2. The V gene end was trimmed by 4 bases and the J gene end by 1 base; junction bases not matched to a gene: 13. The CDR3 is 18 residues long. In germline, CDR1 is LGHDT, CDR2 YNNKEL (reference sequence). The CDR3 here is CASSRKFSTSGGTDTQYF. CDR3 sequence (DNA): TGTGCCAGCAGCCGAAAGTTCTCTACTAGCGGAGGCACAGATACGCAGTATTTT.

The chain recombines TRBV4-1 with TRBJ2-5, with D perhaps matching TRBD2 (5 bases). This CDR3 is 13 amino acids long. The V gene lost 3 bases and the J gene lost 0 bases, with 5 bases spanning the gap. CDR1 is MGHRA, CDR2 YSYEKL, per germline. The CDR3: CASSQRDQETQYF. CDR3 DNA: TGCGCCAGCAGCCAGCGGGACCAAGAGACCCAGTACTTC.

The CDR3 region has the DNA TGTGCCAGCAGCCGGAACCGGGACATTAACACCGGGGAGCTGTTTTTT. Amino acid sequence: CASSRNRDINTGELFF. The V and J genes are TRBV11-2 and TRBJ2-2, with D possibly matching TRBD1 (6 bases). The CDR3 length is 16 residues. The germline V and J ends were trimmed by 5 bases and 2 bases, with 15 bases remaining between them. Germline CDR1 and CDR2: SGHAT and FQNNGV.

The gene calls are TRBV20-1 and TRBJ2-2, with D uncertain. The CDR3 extends over 17 amino acids. V was cut by 1 base and J by 2 bases, with 17 bases left in between. Germline CDR1 and CDR2: DFQATT and SNEGSKA (reference sequence). CDR3 coding DNA: TGCAGTGCTAGAGTGACCTCCGGACGGCTAAACACCGGGGAGCTGTTTTTT. Translating gives CSARVTSGRLNTGELFF.

J is TRBJ1-4 and V is TRBV3-1; TRBD1 is a possible D gene (6 bases). Per germline, CDR1 LGHDT and CDR2 YNNKEL (reference sequence). The V end was cut by 6 bases, the J end by 5 bases, with 10 bases between. The CDR3 has 13 residues. The CDR3 DNA reads as TGTGCCAGCAGTCGGACAGAGAATGAAAAACTGTTTTTT. It specifies CASSRTENEKLFF. Based on the CDR3 plus reference TRBV3-1 and TRBJ1-4, the full variable domain is DTAVSQTPKYLVTQMGNDKSIKCEQNLGHDTMYWYKQDSKKFLKIMFSYNNKELIINETVPNRFSPKSPDKAHLNLHINSLELGDSAVYFCASSRTENEKLFFGSGTQLSVL.

In this sample, this clonotype turned up a few times. The chain carries TRBV6-2 or TRBV6-3 and TRBJ2-5; D not certain. V lost 8 bases and J lost 5, with 15 bases in between. The germline gives CDR1 MNHEY, CDR2 SVGEGT. The CDR3 has 13 amino acids. CDR3 amino acids: CASVRALGETQYF. CDR3 DNA sequence: TGTGCCAGCGTGAGAGCCCTGGGGGAGACCCAGTACTTC.

This clonotype occurred a few times. The chain has TRBV3-1 and TRBJ2-6, with D unclear. CDR1 LGHDT and CDR2 YNNKEL come from the germline V gene (reference sequence). Deletions cut 1 base from V and 2 bases from J, with 3 bases between. This CDR3 has 14 residues. The CDR3 reads CASSQVAGANVLTF. The CDR3, as DNA: TGTGCCAGCAGCCAAGTAGCTGGGGCCAACGTCCTGACTTTC. The full variable domain, rest sourced from reference TRBV3-1 and TRBJ2-6, is DTAVSQTPKYLVTQMGNDKSIKCEQNLGHDTMYWYKQDSKKFLKIMFSYNNKELIINETVPNRFSPKSPDKAHLNLHINSLELGDSAVYFCASSQVAGANVLTFGAGSRLTVL.

The table lists this clonotype with a few counts. The gene calls are TRBV29-1 and TRBJ2-1; D may be TRBD2 (6 bases). Trimming took 4 bases from V and 2 from J, leaving 15 bases between them. The CDR3 contains 15 residues. CDR1 is SQVTM, CDR2 ANQGSEA, per germline. The CDR3 nucleotides are TGCAGCGTTGTAGGTAGCGGAGGGGCCTACAATGAGCAGTTCTTC. It is translated as CSVVGSGGAYNEQFF.

This clonotype showed up just a few times. The V and J genes are TRBV28 and TRBJ2-1; 10 bases match TRBD2. CDR3 length equals 16 residues. The trim removed 4 bases at V and 4 bases at J, leaving 7 bases unmatched. Germline values: CDR1 MDHEN, CDR2 SYDVKM. The CDR3 loop is CASSSSLAGVYNEQFF. The CDR3 bases are TGTGCCAGCAGTTCATCTCTAGCGGGGGTATACAATGAGCAGTTCTTC.

As concerns this clonotype: A much larger clone sits a single nucleotide away, making a read error possible. The chain uses TRBV28 and TRBJ2-1; 8 positions match TRBD1. V was pared by 7 bases and J by 7 bases, with 18 bases of the junction left unmatched. The CDR3 has 17 residues. Germline-derived CDR1 and CDR2 are MDHEN and SYDVKM. This CDR3 reads CASTGTQGAVLKNEQFF. CDR3 nucleotide sequence: TGTGCCAGCACCGGAACTCAGGGGGCTGTATTAAAGAATGAGCAGTTCTTC.

This chain uses TRBV29-1 with TRBJ1-2; D remains ambiguous. This CDR3 region has 13 residues. CDR1 is SQVTM, CDR2 ANQGSEA, per germline. Trimming removed 6 bases from V and 4 bases from J, with 15 bases in between. CDR3 DNA sequence: TGCAGCGTGGAACCGGTTGGAAGCTATGGCTACACCTTC. Protein: CSVEPVGSYGYTF. Drawing the rest from reference TRBV29-1 and TRBJ1-2, the complete variable domain is SAVISQKPSRDICQRGTSLTIQCQVDSQVTMMFWYRQQPGQSLTLIATANQGSEATYESGFVIDKFPISRPNLTFSTLTVSNMSPEDSSIYLCSVEPVGSYGYTFGSGTRLTVV.

This clonotype occurred a few times. This chain connects TRBV4-1 to TRBJ2-5; D perhaps matches TRBD2 (6 bases). Deletions cut 1 base from V and 9 bases from J, with 12 bases between. CDR1 is MGHRA and CDR2 is YSYEKL in the germline V gene. The CDR3 loop spans 13 amino acids. CDR3 residues: CASSQVPGGAQYF. CDR3 nucleotides: TGCGCCAGCAGCCAAGTGCCCGGGGGAGCCCAGTACTTC.

This clonotype was observed at least ten times. The J gene is TRBJ2-1, the V gene TRBV6-2 or TRBV6-3, with D perhaps matching TRBD1 (6 bases). V was pared by 4 bases and J by 1 base, with 8 bases between. The V gene's germline CDR1 is MNHEY and CDR2 SVGEGT. This CDR3 is built from 14 residues. CDR3 nucleotide sequence: TGTGCCAGCAGTTCAACAGGGTCCTACAATGAGCAGTTCTTC. Protein product: CASSSTGSYNEQFF.

This clonotype has a handful of counts. This rearrangement joins TRBV30 to TRBJ2-3; no clear D gene. Per germline, CDR1 GTSNPN and CDR2 SVGIG (reference sequence). The CDR3 loop spans 12 amino acids. The DNA for the CDR3 is TGTGCTTTAGGCACAGCGCCTGATACGCAGTATTTT. Translating it yields CALGTAPDTQYF.

This clonotype was seen repeatedly, ten times or more. This sequence joins TRBV5-1 and TRBJ2-3; 10 nucleotides agree with TRBD2. The J segment lost 3 bases and the V segment lost 3 bases, leaving 4 bases of the junction unmatched. This CDR3 contains 15 residues. Germline CDR1 SGHRS, CDR2 YFSETQ. CDR3: CASSWSGRATDTQYF. The CDR3 DNA reads TGCGCCAGCAGCTGGAGCGGGAGGGCTACAGATACGCAGTATTTT.

At least ten counts were recorded for this clonotype. The CDR3 sequence: CSVARDSHYEQYF. The CDR3 DNA reads as TGCAGCGTTGCTCGGGACTCCCACTACGAGCAGTACTTC. The genes are TRBV29-1 and TRBJ2-7, with D maybe TRBD2 (6 bases). The CDR3 length is 13 residues. Deletions cut 4 bases from V and 3 bases from J, with 13 bases between. Looked up from germline, CDR1 is SQVTM and CDR2 is ANQGSEA.

This clonotype has a count of ten or more. The chain couples TRBV20-1 to TRBJ2-7, with TRBD1 matching over 10 bases. The CDR3 is 13 residues long. Germline CDR1 reads DFQATT; CDR2 reads SNEGSKA (reference sequence). V dropped 6 bases and J dropped 4; count of bases not matched to a gene: 6. The DNA of the CDR3 is TGCAGTGCCGACCGGGACAGGGGATACGAGCAGTACTTC. Encoded protein: CSADRDRGYEQYF.

This clonotype was observed a handful of times. V is TRBV4-1 and J is TRBJ2-1, with 7 bases matching TRBD1. The CDR3 has 17 residues. J lost 0 bases, V lost 4 bases, and 9 bases had no gene match. The germline CDR1 and CDR2 sequences are MGHRA and YSYEKL. This CDR3 reads CASSRDRASSSYNEQFF. The CDR3 bases are TGCGCCAGCAGCCGCGACAGGGCATCATCCTCCTACAATGAGCAGTTCTTC.

This clonotype has a handful of counts. The V gene is TRBV7-9, the J gene TRBJ2-1; 8 bases match TRBD2. V was pared by 5 bases and J by 6 bases, with 6 bases of the junction left unmatched. CDR3 length equals 14 residues. In germline, CDR1 is SEHNR, CDR2 FQNEAQ (reference sequence). CDR3 DNA sequence: TGTGCCAGCAGCGCCTCGACTAGCGTCAATGAGCAGTTCTTC. Translating it yields CASSASTSVNEQFF.

This clonotype was seen more than once but under ten times. V and J are TRBV3-1 and TRBJ2-7; D remains unclear. CDR3 length: 14 amino acids. The V end was cut by 2 bases, the J end by 3 bases, with 11 bases between. Per germline, CDR1 LGHDT and CDR2 YNNKEL (reference sequence). In DNA form, the CDR3 reads TGTGCCAGCAGCCAACCCGGGCCCGTCTACGAGCAGTACTTC. Its protein product is CASSQPGPVYEQYF.

The chain has TRBV20-1 and TRBJ2-5, with TRBD1 matching over 7 bases. CDR3 length: 13 residues. The germline V gene has CDR1 DFQATT and CDR2 SNEGSKA (reference sequence). The ends lost 2 bases at V and 3 bases at J; junction bases unmatched: 3. Here the CDR3 reads CSARHRGEETQYF. DNA for the CDR3: TGCAGTGCTAGACACAGGGGTGAAGAGACCCAGTACTTC.

This clonotype appeared a few times. The gene calls are TRBV20-1 and TRBJ2-1; D call uncertain. This CDR3 contains 14 residues. Germline V gene sequence: CDR1 DFQATT, CDR2 SNEGSKA (reference sequence). With 4 bases removed from V and 4 bases from J, the gap between germline ends came to 14 bases. The CDR3: CSAIDLGQYNEQFF. CDR3 nucleotides: TGCAGTGCTATAGACTTAGGGCAGTACAATGAGCAGTTCTTC.

This clonotype was detected only a few times. The chain recombines TRBV20-1 with TRBJ1-2; 10 nucleotides agree with TRBD1. The CDR3 has 13 amino acids. V was pared by 5 bases and J by 2 bases, with 2 bases of the junction left unmatched. CDR1 and CDR2 (germline): DFQATT, SNEGSKA (reference sequence). The CDR3 DNA is TGCAGTGCTCGGGGACAGGGGAACTATGGCTACACCTTC. Translated, it gives CSARGQGNYGYTF.

The chain couples TRBV6-5 to TRBJ2-1; tentative D call: TRBD1 (5 bases). The CDR3 sequence is 17 residues long. V lost 2 bases and J 0 bases, leaving 14 bases between the germline ends. Germline CDR1 and CDR2: MNHEY and SVGAGI. CDR3 amino acids: CASSYLGQAASYNEQFF. DNA of the CDR3: TGTGCCAGCAGTTACCTGGGGCAGGCTGCCTCCTACAATGAGCAGTTCTTC.

This clonotype was seen only once. This chain uses TRBV19 with TRBJ2-2; D gene ambiguous. Trimming left V 4 bases short and J 7 bases short, with 10 bases between. In germline, CDR1 is LNHDA, CDR2 SQIVND (reference sequence). The CDR3 loop spans 13 amino acids. The DNA for the CDR3 is TGTGCCAGTAGTACCGGGCCCTTCGGGGAGCTGTTTTTT. It encodes CASSTGPFGELFF.

V usage is TRBV10-3 and J usage is TRBJ2-2; unclear D gene. Trimming took 4 bases from V and 4 from J, leaving 13 bases between them. This CDR3 spans 15 amino acids. Germline CDR1 reads ENHRY; CDR2 reads SYGVKD. The CDR3 reads CAISGLQGSTGELFF. Written as DNA, the CDR3 is TGTGCCATCAGTGGCCTACAAGGGTCCACCGGGGAGCTGTTTTTT.

The chain is built from TRBV27 and TRBJ2-1, with D possibly matching TRBD2 (5 bases). CDR3 length equals 17 residues. V was pared by 2 bases and J by 10 bases, with 24 bases between. CDR1 MNHEY and CDR2 SMNVEV come from the germline V gene (reference sequence). The CDR3 DNA is TGTGCCAGCAGTTTAACAAGTTTGAAGCGGTCGCAGCCCGAGCAGTTCTTC. Its translation is CASSLTSLKRSQPEQFF.

To note about this clonotype: An end of the junction differs from the germline gene, which may be a read error. This chain uses TRBV6-1 with TRBJ2-3, with D uncertain. This CDR3 region has 14 residues. Germline CDR1 reads MNHNS; CDR2 reads SASEGT. The CDR3 loop is CASTEDRSTDTQYF. In DNA, the CDR3 is TGTGCCAGCACTGAAGATCGGAGCACAGATACGCAGTATTTT.

This clonotype occurred a few times. The CDR3 sequence is CASRVQGRETQYF. CDR3 coding DNA: TGTGCCAGCAGAGTTCAGGGCAGGGAGACCCAGTACTTC. This chain uses TRBV28 with TRBJ2-5, with a tentative D call TRBD1 (5 bases). CDR3 length equals 13 residues. The V gene lost 6 bases and the J gene lost 5 bases, with 13 bases spanning the gap. Germline V gene data show CDR1 as MDHEN and CDR2 as SYDVKM.

There are many counts of this clonotype. CDR3 protein: CASSFEGLAGGELFF. In nucleotides, the CDR3 is TGTGCCAGCAGTTTCGAGGGACTAGCGGGCGGGGAGCTGTTTTTT. The chain joins TRBV12-3 or TRBV12-4 to TRBJ2-2; TRBD2 aligns across 12 bases. This CDR3 contains 15 residues. The V and J ends lost 3 bases and 7 bases, in that order; junction bases with no gene match: 3.